This T cell receptor (beta chain) was identified during a study of T cell responses to AZD1222 COVID-19 vaccine. Study outcomes and limitations: The span of vaccine-associated CD4 TCRs extended across spike, with dominance at 160-218 and 743-854. Once two AZD1222 doses were given, Spike-specific TCR breadth and depth went up.

Second-dose groups at about 4 or about 12 weeks were pooled. The germline gives CDR1 SGHTA, CDR2 FQGTGA. The CDR3 runs to 13 residues. V gave up 2 bases and J gave up 8 bases, with 12 bases separating them. This clone has just a few counts. Its antigen is unknown. Produced via immunoSEQ multiplex PCR; TCRdb's table is partial and in-frame only. The sample contains 110,000 or so clones, around 88% of which appear only once. The TCR was taken from an adult who received the AZD1222 COVID-19 vaccine. The chain carries TRBV7-3 and TRBJ1-1; D call uncertain. The source material was peripheral blood, sampled 28 days after the second AZD1222 dose. The CDR3 region has the DNA TGTGCCAGCAGCTTATGGGGTGGGAAGGAAGCTTTCTTT. Protein: CASSLWGGKEAFF. Together with reference TRBV7-3 and TRBJ1-1, the CDR3 gives the full variable domain: GAGVSQTPSNKVTEKGKYVELRCDPISGHTALYWYRQSLGQGPEFLIYFQGTGAADDSGLPNDRFFAVRPEGSVSTLKIQRTERGDSAVYLCASSLWGGKEAFFGQGTRLTVV.